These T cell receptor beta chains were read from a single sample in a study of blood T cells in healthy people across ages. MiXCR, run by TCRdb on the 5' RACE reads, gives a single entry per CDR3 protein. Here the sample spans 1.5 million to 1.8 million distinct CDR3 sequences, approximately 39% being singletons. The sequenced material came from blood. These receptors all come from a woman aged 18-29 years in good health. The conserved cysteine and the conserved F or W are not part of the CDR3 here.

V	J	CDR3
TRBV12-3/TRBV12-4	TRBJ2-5	ASSVGSDQETQY
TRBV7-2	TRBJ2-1	ASSRTSGGAGEQF
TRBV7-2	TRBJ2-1	ASSVQGAYNEQF
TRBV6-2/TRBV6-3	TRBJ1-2	ASSPGIVNYGYT
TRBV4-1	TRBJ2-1	ASSQDILAGGEYNEQF
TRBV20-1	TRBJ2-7	SARPGQRWNEQY
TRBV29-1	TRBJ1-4	SAMTALNEKLF
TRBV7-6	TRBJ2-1	ASSSRGRAAFPEQF
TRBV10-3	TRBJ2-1	AIRSTSGIYNEQF
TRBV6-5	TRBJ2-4	ASSYSTLGETQY
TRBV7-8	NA	ASSPSLGKGKEDNEQY
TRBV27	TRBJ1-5	ASSLSGSFNQPQH
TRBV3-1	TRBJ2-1	ASVLAGGDNEQF
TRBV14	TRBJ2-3	ASSQVDRATQY
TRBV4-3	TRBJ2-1	ASSQEVLTSYNEQF
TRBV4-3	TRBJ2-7	ASSLELEYEQY
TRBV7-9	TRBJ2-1	ASSSVADRVQF
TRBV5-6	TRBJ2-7	ASSFTDTSYEQY
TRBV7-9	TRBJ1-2	ASSFYRGLNYGYT
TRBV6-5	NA	ASSLGLARVYNEQY
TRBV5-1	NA	ASSSIQGTYEQY
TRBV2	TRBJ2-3	ASSSRGISTDTQY
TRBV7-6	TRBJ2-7	ASSPLGGRGDEQY
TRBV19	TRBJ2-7	ASSMSSGSGEQY
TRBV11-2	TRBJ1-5	ASSLEGRGQPQH
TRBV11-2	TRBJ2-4	ASSVSVLGPLLAKNIQY
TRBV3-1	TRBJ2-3	ASSLDQGGIWADTQY